A single sample is the source of the 29 T cell receptor beta chains below, sequenced in a study of blood T cell repertoires in COVID-19. TCRdb keeps only in-frame clones here, not all; method: immunoSEQ multiplex PCR. Counted here are fewer than 250,000 clones, approximately 88% occurring once; the ten biggest clones make up 2.6%. Material: PBMCs or T cells enriched from blood (not recorded which). Receptors were obtained from a woman in her twenties or thirties with acute COVID-19.

This chain links TRBV9 with TRBJ2-7, with D possibly matching TRBD1 (6 bases). Germline assignment: CDR1 SGDLS and CDR2 YYNGEE. The germline V and J ends were trimmed by 4 bases and 3 bases, with 17 bases remaining between them. The CDR3 has 15 residues. CDR3 protein: CASSPGPGVIYEQYF. CDR3 nucleotides: TGTGCCAGCAGCCCTGGGCCAGGGGTTATCTACGAGCAGTACTTC.

V gene TRBV5-1 combines with J gene TRBJ2-5; TRBD1 agrees at 8 bases. The junction had 9 bases not matched to a gene; V was cut back by 0 bases and J by 5 bases. Germline V lookup: CDR1 SGHRS, CDR2 YFSETQ. CDR3 size: 16 residues. CDR3 sequence: CASSLAIDRGRETQYF. In nucleotides, the CDR3 is TGCGCCAGCAGCTTGGCCATCGACAGGGGCCGCGAGACCCAGTACTTC. The full variable domain, in which reference TRBV5-1 and TRBJ2-5 provide the parts outside the CDR3, is KAGVTQTPRYLIKTRGQQVTLSCSPISGHRSVSWYQQTPGQGLQFLFEYFSETQRNKGNFPGRFSGRQFSNSRSEMNVSTLELGDSALYLCASSLAIDRGRETQYFGPGTRLLVL.

The chain employs TRBV4-2 and TRBJ1-5, with D hard to call. The CDR3 extends over 15 amino acids. V dropped 0 bases and J dropped 6 bases, with 12 bases sitting between them. The germline V gene encodes CDR1 LGHNA and CDR2 YNFKEQ. The CDR3 sequence: CASSQDAGLSQPQHF. CDR3 nucleotide sequence: TGTGCCAGCAGCCAAGATGCGGGGTTGAGTCAGCCCCAGCATTTT.

This sequence joins TRBV6-6 and TRBJ2-1, with a weak D call TRBD2 (5 bases). V lost 1 base and J 7 bases, leaving 11 bases between the germline ends. The V gene's germline CDR1 is MNHNY and CDR2 SVGAGI (reference sequence). This CDR3 is built from 14 residues. The CDR3 DNA reads as TGTGCCAGCAGTTACTTGTCAAGGGAGAATGAGCAGTTCTTC. Encoded protein: CASSYLSRENEQFF.

The chain is built from TRBV6-6 and TRBJ2-5; possible D gene TRBD1, 5 bases. V gave up 2 bases and J gave up 5 bases, with 9 bases separating them. The CDR3 has 13 amino acids. Germline-derived CDR1 and CDR2 are MNHNY and SVGAGI (reference sequence). The CDR3 DNA is TGTGCCAGCAGTTACCAGGGCAGGGAGACCCAGTACTTC. Encoded protein: CASSYQGRETQYF.

For the CDR3, the DNA is TGCGCCAGCAGCCAAGAGGGTCTCCGCGGTGGAGGCTACACCTTC. It encodes CASSQEGLRGGGYTF. The gene calls are TRBV4-1 and TRBJ1-2; D uncertain. This CDR3 region has 15 residues. CDR1 MGHRA and CDR2 YSYEKL come from the germline V gene. Trimming stripped 0 bases from V and 8 bases from J, with 16 bases between.

The V call is TRBV5-1, the J call TRBJ2-2; unclear D gene. Trimming shortened V by 0 bases and J by 5 bases, and 8 bases separated the two germline ends. The CDR3 extends over 14 amino acids. Germline CDR1 reads SGHRS; CDR2 reads YFSETQ. CDR3 residues: CASSLVTETGELFF. Written as DNA, the CDR3 is TGCGCCAGCAGCTTGGTTACCGAGACCGGGGAGCTGTTTTTT.

V usage is TRBV7-6 and J usage is TRBJ2-5; 11 bases fit TRBD2. The CDR3 consists of 17 residues. The germline CDR1 and CDR2 sequences are SGHVS and FNYEAQ. V trimming: 5 bases; J trimming: 0 bases; junction bases outside the gene matches: 8. CDR3 sequence: CASSAISGGAYQETQYF. As DNA, the CDR3 is TGTGCCAGCAGCGCGATTAGCGGGGGGGCCTACCAAGAGACCCAGTACTTC.

The chain uses TRBV12-2 and TRBJ2-3; TRBD2 is the table's D call and was not checked against the DNA. TRBV12-2 is flagged as a pseudogene. The CDR3 has 20 residues. The chain's CDR3 is CASRPGGTSGGAFSTDTQYF. The DNA of the CDR3 is TGTGCAAGTCGCCCCGGCGGGACTAGCGGGGGGGCCTTTAGCACAGATACGCAGTATTTT.

The chain employs TRBV7-9 and TRBJ1-6; 7 bases map to TRBD1. Per the germline V gene, CDR1 is SEHNR and CDR2 is FQNEAQ (reference sequence). This CDR3 comprises 16 residues. The V and J ends lost 0 bases and 6 bases, in that order; junction bases with no gene match: 5. CDR3 residues: CASSLASQGGNSPLHF. For the CDR3, the DNA is TGTGCCAGCAGCTTAGCGAGCCAGGGGGGTAATTCACCCCTCCACTTT. Combining the CDR3 with reference TRBV7-9 and TRBJ1-6 gives the whole variable domain DTGVSQNPRHKITKRGQNVTFRCDPISEHNRLYWYRQTLGQGPEFLTYFQNEAQLEKSRLLSDRFSAERPKGSFSTLEIQRTEQGDSAMYLCASSLASQGGNSPLHFGNGTRLTVT.

The chain is built from TRBV18 and TRBJ1-2, with 7 bases fitting TRBD1. This CDR3 region has 17 residues. The V gene end was trimmed by 1 base and the J gene end by 8 bases; junction bases not matched to a gene: 16. Germline lookup yields CDR1 KGHSH and CDR2 LQKENI. The CDR3 sequence is CASSPLSGFDREDGYTF. Written as DNA, the CDR3 is TGTGCCAGCTCACCACTAAGTGGTTTCGACAGGGAAGACGGCTACACCTTC.

This chain joins TRBV6-2 or TRBV6-3 and TRBJ1-4, with D uncertain. This CDR3 region has 16 residues. From germline, CDR1 is MNHEY and CDR2 SVGEGT. Trimming pared 0 bases from V and 4 bases from J, leaving 12 bases between. CDR3: CASSYSWRWGNEKLFF. CDR3 DNA sequence: TGTGCCAGCAGTTACTCGTGGAGGTGGGGTAATGAAAAACTGTTTTTT.

The J gene is TRBJ2-1, the V gene TRBV27; 11 nucleotides agree with TRBD2. V shed 8 bases and J 4 bases; nucleotides not matched to a gene: 7. This CDR3 comprises 15 residues. The germline CDR1 and CDR2 sequences are MNHEY and SMNVEV (reference sequence). The CDR3 nucleotides are TGTGCCAGCGGCTTAGCGGGGGGGCCGTACAATGAGCAGTTCTTC. It is translated as CASGLAGGPYNEQFF.

This rearrangement joins TRBV24-1 to TRBJ1-4; 11 nucleotides match TRBD1. V shed 8 bases, J shed 1 base, and the junction held 11 bases outside the gene matches. The CDR3 loop spans 18 amino acids. Germline V gives CDR1 KGHDR, CDR2 SFDVKD. Here the CDR3 DNA reads TGTGCCACCACGCCCTCGGACAGGGGGCGGCGAACTAATGAAAAACTGTTTTTT. It codes for CATTPSDRGRRTNEKLFF.

This chain uses TRBV6-6 with TRBJ1-3; D not resolved. In germline, CDR1 is MNHNY, CDR2 SVGAGI (reference sequence). CDR3 length: 14 residues. Trimming removed 2 bases from V and 2 bases from J, with 7 bases in between. Written as DNA, the CDR3 is TGTGCCAGCAGTTACCTTGAGGCTGGAAACACCATATATTTT. The encoded protein is CASSYLEAGNTIYF.

The rearrangement uses TRBV4-1 and TRBJ1-1, with 7 bases aligning to TRBD1. V was pared by 4 bases and J by 6 bases, with 8 bases of the junction left unmatched. The CDR3 totals 14 residues. The germline CDR1 and CDR2 sequences are MGHRA and YSYEKL. CDR3 DNA: TGCGCCAGCAGCCGTATCACAGGGGAGGCTGAAGCTTTCTTT. This gives the protein CASSRITGEAEAFF.

The rearrangement uses TRBV29-1 and TRBJ1-3, with 9 bases matching TRBD1. The germline gives CDR1 SQVTM, CDR2 ANQGSEA. J lost 2 bases, V lost 7 bases, and 6 bases had no gene match. The CDR3 has 14 residues. The CDR3 loop is CSAEQGAAGNTIYF. For the CDR3, the DNA is TGCAGCGCCGAACAGGGGGCGGCTGGAAACACCATATATTTT.

The V call is TRBV18, the J call TRBJ1-5; a possible D gene is TRBD1 (6 bases). Trimming took 3 bases from V and 2 from J, leaving 17 bases between them. This CDR3 is 17 amino acids long. Per the germline V gene, CDR1 is KGHSH and CDR2 is LQKENI. CDR3 bases: TGTGCCAGCTCACCCGGGGGGGCCGCGGGGGGCAATCAGCCCCAGCATTTT. Translated, it gives CASSPGGAAGGNQPQHF.

CDR3: CASSQAKTPTNEKLFF. The DNA for the CDR3 is TGTGCCAGCAGCCAAGCCAAAACACCAACTAATGAAAAACTGTTTTTT. The chain combines TRBV3-1 (or the pseudogene TRBV3-2) with TRBJ1-4; no firm D call. Per germline, CDR1 LGHDT and CDR2 YNNKEL (reference sequence). With 1 base removed from V and 0 bases from J, the gap between germline ends came to 9 bases. The CDR3 totals 16 residues.

The chain is built from TRBV6-2 or TRBV6-3 and TRBJ2-3; D may be TRBD2 (6 bases). Germline V gene lookup returns CDR1 MNHEY and CDR2 SVGEGT. Trimming shortened V by 4 bases and J by 3 bases, and 11 bases separated the two germline ends. The CDR3 has 14 residues. In DNA form, the CDR3 reads TGTGCCAGCAGTTCCACGGGGGATACAGATACGCAGTATTTT. Translated: CASSSTGDTDTQYF.

This chain links TRBV21-1 with TRBJ1-5; whether TRBD1, the table's D call, matches the DNA was not checked. TRBV21-1 has pseudogene status. This CDR3 is built from 10 residues. Here the CDR3 reads CASSKSRRHF. CDR3 sequence (DNA): TGTGCCAGCAGCAAAAGCAGGCGGCATTTT.

In this sample, this clone turned up once. This chain links TRBV18 with TRBJ2-7; no definite D call. The germline V and J ends were trimmed by 1 base and 7 bases, with 11 bases remaining between them. CDR3 length: 13 amino acids. In germline, CDR1 is KGHSH, CDR2 LQKENI. CDR3 sequence: CASSPLSGSEQYF. The DNA for the CDR3 is TGTGCCAGCTCACCACTTTCGGGTTCGGAGCAGTACTTC. The full variable domain, with the rest looked up from reference TRBV18 and TRBJ2-7, is NAGVMQNPRHLVRRRGQEARLRCSPMKGHSHVYWYRQLPEEGLKFMVYLQKENIIDESGMPKERFSAEFPKEGPSILRIQQVVRGDSAAYFCASSPLSGSEQYFGPGTRLTVT.

This chain uses TRBV10-1 with TRBJ2-2; 7 nucleotides match TRBD2. The germline V gene encodes CDR1 WNHNN and CDR2 SYGVQD (reference sequence). V lost 5 bases, J lost 2 bases, and 17 bases stayed unmatched. This CDR3 has 19 amino acids. CDR3 bases: TGCGCCAGCAGTAGCGGGACCGCTACAAACTCCCTTAACACCGGGGAGCTGTTTTTT. Translating gives CASSSGTATNSLNTGELFF.

This clone was found once. J is TRBJ1-6 and V is TRBV2; 8 nucleotides align to TRBD1. The CDR3 has 15 amino acids. J gave up 9 bases and V 8 bases, and 12 bases lay outside the gene matches. CDR1 SNHLY and CDR2 FYNNEI come from the germline V gene. The CDR3 nucleotides read TGTGCCAGCTCATGGGTCGGACAGGGAACTTCACCCCTCCACTTT. Translation gives CASSWVGQGTSPLHF.

V is TRBV6-4 and J is TRBJ2-3; maybe TRBD2 (6 bases). CDR3 size: 13 residues. Trimming removed 8 bases at V and 4 bases at J, with 13 bases between. Germline loops: CDR1 MRHNA, CDR2 SNTAGT. The CDR3 spells CASRRDQADTQYF. CDR3 coding DNA: TGTGCCAGCCGGAGGGATCAAGCAGATACGCAGTATTTT.

The chain combines TRBV7-6 with TRBJ2-3, with D maybe TRBD1 (5 bases). CDR1 SGHVS and CDR2 FNYEAQ come from the germline V gene. The CDR3 consists of 15 residues. V was cut by 6 bases and J by 5 bases, with 18 bases left in between. CDR3: CASRNQTLQGDTQYF. The CDR3 DNA reads as TGTGCCAGCAGAAACCAAACACTGCAGGGAGATACGCAGTATTTT.

This clone was detected once. The chain couples TRBV10-2 to TRBJ1-1; perhaps TRBD1 as D (5 bases). This CDR3 has 18 residues. CDR1 WSHSY and CDR2 SAAADI come from the germline V gene. V shed 0 bases and J shed 0 bases, with 17 bases lying between them. The CDR3 DNA is TGCGCCAGCAGTGAGTCGGGGCTCACTCACTCAATGAACACTGAAGCTTTCTTT. The encoded protein is CASSESGLTHSMNTEAFF.

This rearrangement joins TRBV7-2 to TRBJ1-6, with TRBD1 as a possible D gene (6 bases). V was shortened by 8 bases and J by 5 bases, with 16 bases between the two germline ends. The germline CDR1 and CDR2 sequences are SGHTA and FQGNSA. The length of the CDR3 is 15 residues. CDR3 sequence reads: CASVEPGQHNSPLHF. The DNA for the CDR3 is TGTGCCAGCGTTGAACCGGGACAACATAATTCACCCCTCCACTTT.

The V gene is TRBV4-1, the J gene TRBJ1-5, with 9 bases lining up with TRBD1. This CDR3 has 17 amino acids. With V trimmed by 1 base and J by 6 bases, 10 bases remained unmatched. CDR1 is MGHRA and CDR2 is YSYEKL in the germline V gene. The CDR3 region has the DNA TGCGCCAGCAGCCAAGGTACCACAGGGGGCCGAGTTCAGCCCCAGCATTTT. Translation gives CASSQGTTGGRVQPQHF.